The 32 T cell receptor beta chains presented below share a single source sample, sequenced in a study of blood T cell repertoires in COVID-19. The method was immunoSEQ multiplex PCR; TCRdb's version includes in-frame clones alone and lacks a portion of them. The sample has approximately 300,000 clones, 85% seen once. The specimen sequenced was PBMCs or T cells enriched from blood (not recorded which). These receptor sequences come from a woman aged 25-40 years who had been exposed to COVID-19.

This chain uses TRBV5-1 with TRBJ2-1, with 10 bases fitting TRBD2. The length of the CDR3 is 18 residues. Germline CDR1 and CDR2: SGHRS and YFSETQ. Unmatched junction bases numbered 11, after V lost 1 base and J lost 4 bases. CDR3 DNA sequence: TGCGCCAGCAGCTTGCCCAGCGGGGGGGCCGATGTGTACAATGAGCAGTTCTTC. The encoded protein is CASSLPSGGADVYNEQFF. The full variable domain, rest sourced from reference TRBV5-1 and TRBJ2-1, is KAGVTQTPRYLIKTRGQQVTLSCSPISGHRSVSWYQQTPGQGLQFLFEYFSETQRNKGNFPGRFSGRQFSNSRSEMNVSTLELGDSALYLCASSLPSGGADVYNEQFFGPGTRLTVL.

The J gene is TRBJ1-2, the V gene TRBV4-1; weak D call: TRBD1 (5 bases). There are 15 residues in the CDR3. Trimming removed 1 base from V and 4 bases from J, with 13 bases in between. In germline, CDR1 is MGHRA, CDR2 YSYEKL. For the CDR3, the DNA is TGCGCCAGCAGCCAAGTCGCCAGGGAGGGCTATGGCTACACCTTC. Translated: CASSQVAREGYGYTF.

This clone was seen a handful of times. V gene TRBV7-2 combines with J gene TRBJ1-4; TRBD1 agrees at 10 bases. The CDR3 contains 16 residues. Germline CDR1 and CDR2: SGHTA and FQGNSA. V lost 6 bases and J lost 0; bases outside the gene matches: 4. The CDR3 nucleotides are TGTGCCAGCAGAGCCGGGACAGGGGCAACTAATGAAAAACTGTTTTTT. Protein product: CASRAGTGATNEKLFF.

For this clone: No DNA is shown, since the ends of the CDR3 on it are uncertain; the CDR3 is the one TCRdb lists. CDR3 sequence: CASSSSGNEQFF. The chain has TRBV12-3 or TRBV12-4 and TRBJ2-1; the table's TRBD2 call for D was not verified on the DNA. Counting both end residues, the CDR3 totals 12 amino acids.

V is TRBV2 and J is TRBJ1-5; no definite D call. CDR3 length: 13 residues. With 7 bases removed from V and 5 bases from J, the gap between germline ends came to 12 bases. Germline-derived CDR1 and CDR2 are SNHLY and FYNNEI. The CDR3 sequence: CASIIGKDQPQHF. The CDR3 region has the DNA TGTGCCAGCATTATCGGGAAAGATCAGCCCCAGCATTTT.

The V gene is TRBV6-5, the J gene TRBJ1-2; 9 nucleotides align to TRBD1. The trim removed 0 bases at V and 4 bases at J, leaving 3 bases unmatched. Germline V gives CDR1 MNHEY, CDR2 SVGAGI. The CDR3 spans 15 residues. The CDR3 reads CASSYSGTGLYGYTF. The CDR3 nucleotides read TGTGCCAGCAGTTACTCAGGGACAGGGCTCTATGGCTACACCTTC.

This chain joins TRBV19 and TRBJ2-1; 11 nucleotides line up with TRBD1. Trimming removed 8 bases from V and 7 bases from J; junction bases left unmatched: 7. Germline assignment: CDR1 LNHDA and CDR2 SQIVND (reference sequence). The CDR3 has 14 residues. The CDR3 sequence: CASGRTGGRNEQFF. CDR3 sequence (DNA): TGTGCCAGTGGCAGGACAGGGGGCCGGAATGAGCAGTTCTTC.

The CDR3 bases are TGTGCCAGCAGCTGGTCCCTCGGCAGGGGGAATGAAAAACTGTTTTTT. It translates to CASSWSLGRGNEKLFF. The rearrangement links TRBV27 to TRBJ1-4; TRBD1 aligns across 7 bases. This CDR3 is built from 16 residues. CDR1 MNHEY and CDR2 SMNVEV come from the germline V gene (reference sequence). J gave up 5 bases and V 6 bases, and 12 bases lay outside the gene matches.

This clone was seen a few times. The J gene is TRBJ1-2, the V gene TRBV5-8, with D possibly TRBD1 on 5 matching bases. There are 14 residues in the CDR3. The V gene's germline CDR1 is SGHTS and CDR2 YDEGEE. Trimming shortened V by 0 bases and J by 8 bases, and 14 bases separated the two germline ends. The CDR3 loop reads CASSLASGRLGYTF. The CDR3 nucleotides are TGTGCCAGCAGCTTGGCGTCAGGGCGTTTGGGCTACACCTTC.

The V call is TRBV18, the J call TRBJ1-2; 9 bases line up with TRBD1. V trimming: 3 bases; J trimming: 2 bases; junction bases outside the gene matches: 7. The germline V gene has CDR1 KGHSH and CDR2 LQKENI. The CDR3 has 16 residues. CDR3 coding DNA: TGTGCCAGCTCACCTCTTAGGACAGGGGAGAACTATGGCTACACCTTC. Its protein is CASSPLRTGENYGYTF.

The CDR3 protein is CASSIGTGPSMTEKLFF. CDR3 in DNA: TGTGCCAGCAGCATCGGGACAGGGCCATCCATGACTGAAAAACTGTTTTTT. J is TRBJ1-4 and V is TRBV9; 9 nucleotides align to TRBD1. Germline CDR1 reads SGDLS; CDR2 reads YYNGEE. The CDR3 sequence is 17 residues long. After removal of 4 bases from V and 7 bases from J, the junction contained 14 bases not matched to a gene. The whole variable domain, remainder taken from reference TRBV9 and TRBJ1-4, is DSGVTQTPKHLITATGQRVTLRCSPRSGDLSVYWYQQSLDQGLQFLIQYYNGEERAKGNILERFSAQQFPDLHSELNLSSLELGDSALYFCASSIGTGPSMTEKLFFGSGTQLSVL.

V gene TRBV6-5 combines with J gene TRBJ1-6; D is perhaps TRBD1 (6 bases). Deletions cut 8 bases from V and 8 bases from J, with 13 bases between. In germline, CDR1 is MNHEY, CDR2 SVGAGI. The CDR3 sequence is 13 residues long. The CDR3 reads CASLGGADSPLHF. The CDR3 nucleotides are TGTGCCAGCCTCGGGGGGGCGGATTCACCCCTCCACTTT.

The rearrangement links TRBV10-2 to TRBJ1-1; D is unclear. Germline CDR1 reads WSHSY; CDR2 reads SAAADI. V dropped 3 bases and J dropped 2 bases, with 10 bases sitting between them. This CDR3 is 14 amino acids long. CDR3 DNA sequence: TGCGCCAGCAGTGACCCCTCGGGAAACACTGAAGCTTTCTTT. Protein: CASSDPSGNTEAFF.

The rearrangement links TRBV3-1 (or the pseudogene TRBV3-2) to TRBJ2-1, with D unresolved. Germline V CDR1 and CDR2: LGHDT, YNNKEL (reference sequence). The V and J ends lost 4 bases and 4 bases respectively, with 20 bases between them. This CDR3 contains 17 residues. The CDR3 reads CASSPEASRLPYNEQFF. Here the CDR3 DNA reads TGTGCCAGCAGCCCCGAGGCGTCTCGGTTACCTTACAATGAGCAGTTCTTC.

The chain recombines TRBV14 with TRBJ2-2; D is perhaps TRBD2 (5 bases). Germline CDR1 is SGHDN and CDR2 is FVKESK. This CDR3 spans 15 amino acids. With 4 bases removed from V and 1 base from J, the gap between germline ends came to 10 bases. The CDR3: CASSPYEGNTGELFF. In nucleotides, the CDR3 is TGTGCCAGCAGCCCTTATGAGGGGAACACCGGGGAGCTGTTTTTT. Variable domain in full (rest from reference TRBV14 and TRBJ2-2): EAGVTQFPSHSVIEKGQTVTLRCDPISGHDNLYWYRRVMGKEIKFLLHFVKESKQDESGMPNNRFLAERTGGTYSTLKVQPAELEDSGVYFCASSPYEGNTGELFFGEGSRLTVL.

The chain employs TRBV28 and TRBJ1-2, with D possibly matching TRBD1 (6 bases). The CDR3 runs to 12 residues. Germline V gives CDR1 MDHEN, CDR2 SYDVKM. Trimming took off 7 bases at V and 5 bases at J, with 11 bases between the two ends. CDR3 loop: CASTRGGYGYTF. CDR3 in DNA: TGTGCCAGCACCCGAGGGGGATATGGCTACACCTTC.

V usage is TRBV20-1 and J usage is TRBJ2-5; 9 positions agree with TRBD2. The CDR3 is made up of 15 amino acids. Germline trimming cut 3 bases from V and 5 bases from J; bases unmatched to any gene: 10. Germline values: CDR1 DFQATT, CDR2 SNEGSKA (reference sequence). The CDR3 bases are TGCAGTGCTAGTTCGAGTAGCGGGGGACTGGAGACCCAGTACTTC. Protein: CSASSSSGGLETQYF.

This clone showed up just once. V gene TRBV19 combines with J gene TRBJ1-3; D gene ambiguous. Looked up from germline, CDR1 is LNHDA and CDR2 is SQIVND (reference sequence). The CDR3 sequence is 13 residues long. V was trimmed by 5 bases and J by 1 base, leaving 6 bases between them. The CDR3 spells CASSEGSGNTIYF. For the CDR3, the DNA is TGTGCCAGTAGTGAGGGATCTGGAAACACCATATATTTT.

The V call is TRBV19, the J call TRBJ2-5; the match to TRBD2 covers 10 bases. CDR3 length: 16 residues. V was pared by 5 bases and J by 2 bases, with 8 bases of the junction left unmatched. Germline V gene data show CDR1 as LNHDA and CDR2 as SQIVND (reference sequence). CDR3: CASSQASGGLQETQYF. CDR3 in DNA: TGTGCCAGTAGTCAAGCTAGCGGGGGACTACAAGAGACCCAGTACTTC.

The chain joins TRBV7-9 to TRBJ1-1, with 9 nucleotides matching TRBD1. The CDR3 consists of 17 residues. V was clipped by 1 base and J by 0 bases; unmatched bases: 6. The germline V gene encodes CDR1 SEHNR and CDR2 FQNEAQ (reference sequence). This CDR3 reads CASSLVLGQGLNTEAFF. In DNA form, the CDR3 reads TGTGCCAGCAGCTTAGTTTTGGGACAGGGATTGAACACTGAAGCTTTCTTT. Combining the CDR3 with reference TRBV7-9 and TRBJ1-1 gives the whole variable domain DTGVSQNPRHKITKRGQNVTFRCDPISEHNRLYWYRQTLGQGPEFLTYFQNEAQLEKSRLLSDRFSAERPKGSFSTLEIQRTEQGDSAMYLCASSLVLGQGLNTEAFFGQGTRLTVV.

This clone was counted once. This sequence joins TRBV30 and TRBJ1-6; no clear D. V was shortened by 5 bases and J by 2 bases, with 7 bases between the two germline ends. Germline V gives CDR1 GTSNPN, CDR2 SVGIG (reference sequence). The CDR3 is 13 residues long. The CDR3 region has the DNA TGTGCCTGGGGGGAGACCTATAATTCACCCCTCCACTTT. Protein sequence: CAWGETYNSPLHF. The variable domain in full, completed from reference TRBV30 and TRBJ1-6, reads SQTIHQWPATLVQPVGSPLSLECTVEGTSNPNLYWYRQAAGRGLQLLFYSVGIGQISSEVPQNLSASRPQDRQFILSSKKLLLSDSGFYLCAWGETYNSPLHFGNGTRLTVT.

This clone was observed a single time. The chain joins TRBV27 to TRBJ1-5; no clear D gene. Germline V gene data show CDR1 as MNHEY and CDR2 as SMNVEV (reference sequence). Deletions cut 4 bases from V and 5 bases from J, with 9 bases between. This CDR3 comprises 13 residues. The CDR3 loop reads CASSSYPDQPQHF. CDR3 nucleotide sequence: TGTGCCAGCAGTTCCTACCCCGATCAGCCCCAGCATTTT.

CDR3 DNA: TGCGCCAGCAGTCAATACTCGCCCGACAGGGGTGGCTACGAGCAGTACTTC. Translating it yields CASSQYSPDRGGYEQYF. The V call is TRBV23-1, the J call TRBJ2-7; 8 bases map to TRBD1. TRBV23-1 falls under the ORF class, with uncertain function. The CDR3 has 17 amino acids. Trimming at V came to 1 base and at J to 3 bases, leaving 11 bases not matched to a gene.

The chain employs TRBV7-9 and TRBJ1-4; 9 nucleotides align to TRBD1. The ends lost 5 bases at V and 4 bases at J; junction bases unmatched: 11. This CDR3 contains 17 residues. Per germline, CDR1 SEHNR and CDR2 FQNEAQ (reference sequence). CDR3 bases: TGTGCCAGCAGCACCCGGACAGGGGCCCGGTATAATGAAAAACTGTTTTTT. Amino acids: CASSTRTGARYNEKLFF.

The V call is TRBV27, the J call TRBJ2-1, with 10 bases matching TRBD2. The CDR3 has 16 amino acids. V lost 1 base and J lost 5; bases outside the gene matches: 5. CDR1 and CDR2 from the germline V gene are MNHEY and SMNVEV (reference sequence). CDR3 DNA sequence: TGTGCCAGCAGTTTATTAGCGGGGGGATTGAACAATGAGCAGTTCTTC. It specifies CASSLLAGGLNNEQFF.

The chain recombines TRBV18 with TRBJ1-6; D gene ambiguous. This CDR3 is 15 amino acids long. The ends were cut back, 1 base at V and 0 bases at J, with 4 bases in the middle. Germline loops: CDR1 KGHSH, CDR2 LQKENI. CDR3 loop: CASSPLDSYNSPLHF. In DNA form, the CDR3 reads TGTGCCAGCTCACCACTAGACTCCTATAATTCACCCCTCCACTTT.

The chain has TRBV5-1 and TRBJ2-1; D might be TRBD1 (5 bases). The germline V gene encodes CDR1 SGHRS and CDR2 YFSETQ. The CDR3 runs 13 residues. The V and J ends lost 3 bases and 6 bases respectively, with 10 bases between them. CDR3: CASSSLRGNEQFF. CDR3 coding DNA: TGCGCCAGCAGCTCCTTAAGGGGCAATGAGCAGTTCTTC.

The rearrangement uses TRBV10-3 and TRBJ1-2; maybe TRBD1 (6 bases). The CDR3 sequence is 14 residues long. V was pared by 3 bases and J by 12 bases, with 20 bases between. The V gene's germline CDR1 is ENHRY and CDR2 SYGVKD. CDR3 in amino acids: CAISDLQGGLAHTF. In nucleotides, the CDR3 is TGTGCCATCAGTGATCTACAGGGCGGTCTTGCGCACACCTTC.

CDR3 residues: CASSQELAGAETQYF. The CDR3 coding sequence is TGTGCCAGCAGCCAAGAACTAGCGGGAGCTGAGACCCAGTACTTC. This chain uses TRBV14 with TRBJ2-5, with 11 positions matching TRBD2. Germline V gene sequence: CDR1 SGHDN, CDR2 FVKESK. Trimming cost V 0 bases and J 5 bases; bases outside gene matches: 2. This CDR3 comprises 15 residues. Full variable domain (outside the CDR3, taken from reference TRBV14 and TRBJ2-5): EAGVTQFPSHSVIEKGQTVTLRCDPISGHDNLYWYRRVMGKEIKFLLHFVKESKQDESGMPNNRFLAERTGGTYSTLKVQPAELEDSGVYFCASSQELAGAETQYFGPGTRLLVL.

V is TRBV4-1 and J is TRBJ2-7; 11 bases match TRBD1. This CDR3 contains 16 residues. V shed 4 bases and J 4 bases; nucleotides not matched to a gene: 9. The germline gives CDR1 MGHRA, CDR2 YSYEKL. For the CDR3, the DNA is TGCGCCAGCAGCCTCTACGAGGGACAGGGGGTTTACGAGCAGTACTTC. Encoded protein: CASSLYEGQGVYEQYF.

The V and J genes are TRBV3-1 (or the pseudogene TRBV3-2) and TRBJ1-1; TRBD1 matches at 10 bases. The V and J ends lost 1 base and 3 bases, in that order; junction bases with no gene match: 8. CDR1 is LGHDT, CDR2 YNNKEL, per germline (reference sequence). This CDR3 region has 17 residues. The CDR3 spells CASSQGTGGWSDTEAFF. The DNA for the CDR3 is TGTGCCAGCAGCCAAGGGACAGGGGGATGGTCGGACACTGAAGCTTTCTTT.

This clone has only a few counts. The chain recombines TRBV5-1 with TRBJ1-6; TRBD1 matches at 7 bases. This CDR3 is built from 16 residues. V was pared by 0 bases and J by 6 bases, with 6 bases of the junction left unmatched. CDR1 is SGHRS, CDR2 YFSETQ, per germline. This CDR3 reads CASSLAEGAGNSPLHF. In nucleotides, the CDR3 is TGCGCCAGCAGCTTGGCCGAGGGGGCTGGTAATTCACCCCTCCACTTT.